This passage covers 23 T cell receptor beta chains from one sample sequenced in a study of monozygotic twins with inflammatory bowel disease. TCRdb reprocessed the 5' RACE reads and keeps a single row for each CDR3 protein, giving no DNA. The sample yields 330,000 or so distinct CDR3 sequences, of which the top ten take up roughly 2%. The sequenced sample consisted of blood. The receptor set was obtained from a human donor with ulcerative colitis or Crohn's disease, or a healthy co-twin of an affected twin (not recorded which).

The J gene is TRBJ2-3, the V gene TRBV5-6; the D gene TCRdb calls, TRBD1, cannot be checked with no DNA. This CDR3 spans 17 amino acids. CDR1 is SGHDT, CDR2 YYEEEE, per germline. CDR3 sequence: CASSLRKTGTRADTQYF.

Here the CDR3 reads CASSRGLKRTYNEQFF. The V and J genes are TRBV19 and TRBJ2-1; TCRdb calls TRBD1, which cannot be checked without DNA. The germline gives CDR1 LNHDA, CDR2 SQIVND (reference sequence). The CDR3 extends over 16 amino acids. The variable domain in full, completed from reference TRBV19 and TRBJ2-1, reads DGGITQSPKYLFRKEGQNVTLSCEQNLNHDAMYWYRQDPGQGLRLIYYSQIVNDFQKGDIAEGYSVSREKKESFPLTVTSAQKNPTAFYLCASSRGLKRTYNEQFFGPGTRLTVL.

CDR3 amino acids: CASSAGAGRETQYF. The gene calls are TRBV2 and TRBJ2-5; TCRdb indicates TRBD1, and absent DNA this call remains unverified. From germline, CDR1 is SNHLY and CDR2 FYNNEI. The CDR3 is 14 residues long.

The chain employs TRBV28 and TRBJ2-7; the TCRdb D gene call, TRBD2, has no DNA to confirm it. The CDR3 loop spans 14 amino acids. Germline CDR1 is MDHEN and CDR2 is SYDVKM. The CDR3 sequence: CASSPTRGTYEQYF.

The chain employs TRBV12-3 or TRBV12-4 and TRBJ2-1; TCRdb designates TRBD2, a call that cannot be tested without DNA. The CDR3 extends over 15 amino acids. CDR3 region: CASRGTSGGYNEQFF.

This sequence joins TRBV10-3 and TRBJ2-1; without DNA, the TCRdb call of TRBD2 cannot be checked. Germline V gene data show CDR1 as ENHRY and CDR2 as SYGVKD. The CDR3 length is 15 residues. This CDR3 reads CAISESTSGSNEQFF.

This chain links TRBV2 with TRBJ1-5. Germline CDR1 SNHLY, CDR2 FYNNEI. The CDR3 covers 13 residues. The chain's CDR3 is CASSFTMNQPQHF.

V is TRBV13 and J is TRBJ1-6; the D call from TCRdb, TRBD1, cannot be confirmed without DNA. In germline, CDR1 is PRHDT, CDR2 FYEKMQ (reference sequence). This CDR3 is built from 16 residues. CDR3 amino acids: CASRDREGSYNSPLHF.

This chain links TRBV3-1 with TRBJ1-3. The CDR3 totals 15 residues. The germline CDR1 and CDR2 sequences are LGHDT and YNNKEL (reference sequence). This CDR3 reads CASSQEVLSGNTIYF.

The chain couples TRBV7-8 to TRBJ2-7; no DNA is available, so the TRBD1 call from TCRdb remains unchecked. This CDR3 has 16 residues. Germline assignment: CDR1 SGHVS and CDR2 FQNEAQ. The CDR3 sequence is CASSFLTGGGSYEQYF.

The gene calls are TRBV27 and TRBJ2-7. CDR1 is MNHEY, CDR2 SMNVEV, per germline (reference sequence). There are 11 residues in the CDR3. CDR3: CASKYGYEQYF.

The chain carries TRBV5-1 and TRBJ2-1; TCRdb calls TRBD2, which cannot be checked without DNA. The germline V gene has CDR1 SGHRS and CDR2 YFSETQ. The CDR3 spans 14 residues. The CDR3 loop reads CASSLGLRYNEQFF.

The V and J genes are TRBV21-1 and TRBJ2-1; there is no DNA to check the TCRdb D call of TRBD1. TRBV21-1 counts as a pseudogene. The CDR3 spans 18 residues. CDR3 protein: CASSTGTYWDYDPNEQFF.

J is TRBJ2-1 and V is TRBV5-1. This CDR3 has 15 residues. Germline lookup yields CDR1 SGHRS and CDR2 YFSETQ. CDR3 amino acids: CASSKTGGSYNEQFF.

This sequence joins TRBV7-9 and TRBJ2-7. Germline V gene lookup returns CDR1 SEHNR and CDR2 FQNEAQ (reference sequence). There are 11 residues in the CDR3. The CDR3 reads CASSMIREQYF.

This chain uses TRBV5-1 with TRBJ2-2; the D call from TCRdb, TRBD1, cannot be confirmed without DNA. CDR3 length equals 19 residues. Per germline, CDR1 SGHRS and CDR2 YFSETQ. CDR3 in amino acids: CASSPKDRGGSTNTGELFF.

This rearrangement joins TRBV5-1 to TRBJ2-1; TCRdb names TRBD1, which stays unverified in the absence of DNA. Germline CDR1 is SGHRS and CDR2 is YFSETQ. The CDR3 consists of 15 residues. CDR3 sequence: CASSLGTPVNNEQFF.

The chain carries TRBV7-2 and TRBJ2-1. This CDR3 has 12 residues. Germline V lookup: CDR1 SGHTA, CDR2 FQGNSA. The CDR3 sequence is CASSLDEDEQFF.

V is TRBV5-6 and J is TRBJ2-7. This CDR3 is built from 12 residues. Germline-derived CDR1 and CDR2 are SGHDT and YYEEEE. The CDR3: CASSLRRNEQYF.

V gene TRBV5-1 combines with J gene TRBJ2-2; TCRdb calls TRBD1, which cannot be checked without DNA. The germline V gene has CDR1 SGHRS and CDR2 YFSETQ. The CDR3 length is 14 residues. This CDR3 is CASRQSSNTGELFF. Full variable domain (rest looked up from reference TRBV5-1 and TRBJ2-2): KAGVTQTPRYLIKTRGQQVTLSCSPISGHRSVSWYQQTPGQGLQFLFEYFSETQRNKGNFPGRFSGRQFSNSRSEMNVSTLELGDSALYLCASRQSSNTGELFFGEGSRLTVL.

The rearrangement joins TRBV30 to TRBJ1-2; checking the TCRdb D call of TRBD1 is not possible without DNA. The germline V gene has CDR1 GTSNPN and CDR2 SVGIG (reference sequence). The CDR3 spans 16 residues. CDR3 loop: CAWSPPGREGSYGYTF.

CDR3 sequence: CASSYDRGFEQYF. The chain combines TRBV6-6 with TRBJ2-7; TCRdb designates TRBD1, a call that cannot be tested without DNA. Looked up from germline, CDR1 is MNHNY and CDR2 is SVGAGI (reference sequence). The CDR3 runs 13 residues.

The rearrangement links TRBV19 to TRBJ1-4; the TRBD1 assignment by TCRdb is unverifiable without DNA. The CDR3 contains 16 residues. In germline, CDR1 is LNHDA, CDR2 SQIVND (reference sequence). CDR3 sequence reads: CASSRDSLATNEKLFF.